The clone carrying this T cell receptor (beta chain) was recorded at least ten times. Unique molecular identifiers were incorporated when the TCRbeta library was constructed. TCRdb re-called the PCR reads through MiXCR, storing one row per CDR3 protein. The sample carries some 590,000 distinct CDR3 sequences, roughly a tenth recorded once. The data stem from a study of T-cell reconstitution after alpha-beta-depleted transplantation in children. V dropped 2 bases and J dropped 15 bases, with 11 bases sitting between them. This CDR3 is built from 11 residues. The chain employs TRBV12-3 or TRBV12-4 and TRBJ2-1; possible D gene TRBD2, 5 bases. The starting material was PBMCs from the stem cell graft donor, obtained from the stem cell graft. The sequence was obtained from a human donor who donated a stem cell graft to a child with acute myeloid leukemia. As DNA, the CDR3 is TGTGCCAGCAGTTTACAGGCGGAGGCGTTCTTC. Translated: CASSLQAEAFF.